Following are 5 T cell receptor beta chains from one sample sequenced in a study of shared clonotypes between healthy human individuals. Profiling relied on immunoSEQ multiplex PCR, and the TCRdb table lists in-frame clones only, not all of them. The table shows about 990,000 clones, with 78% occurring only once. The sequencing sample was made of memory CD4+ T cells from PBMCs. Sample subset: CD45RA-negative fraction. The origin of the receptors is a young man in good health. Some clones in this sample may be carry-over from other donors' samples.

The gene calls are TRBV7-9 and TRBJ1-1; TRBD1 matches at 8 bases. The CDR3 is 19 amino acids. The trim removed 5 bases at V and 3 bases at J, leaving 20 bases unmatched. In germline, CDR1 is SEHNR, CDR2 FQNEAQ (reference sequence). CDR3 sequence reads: CASSPLVPSEGQGDTEAFF. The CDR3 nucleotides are TGTGCCAGCAGCCCACTCGTCCCTTCCGAAGGACAGGGAGACACTGAAGCTTTCTTT.

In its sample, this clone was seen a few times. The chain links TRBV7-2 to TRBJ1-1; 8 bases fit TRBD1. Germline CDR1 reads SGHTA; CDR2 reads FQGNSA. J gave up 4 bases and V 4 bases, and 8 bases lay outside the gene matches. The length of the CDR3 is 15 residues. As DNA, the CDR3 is TGTGCCAGCAGCTCTCGGACAGGGATGACCACTGAAGCTTTCTTT. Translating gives CASSSRTGMTTEAFF.

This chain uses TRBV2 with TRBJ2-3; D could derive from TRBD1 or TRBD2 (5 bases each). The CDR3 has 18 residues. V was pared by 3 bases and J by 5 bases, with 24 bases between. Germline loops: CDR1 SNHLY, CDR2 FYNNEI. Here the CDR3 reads CASSDVSGWGISQDTQYF. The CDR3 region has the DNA TGTGCCAGCAGTGACGTCTCCGGGTGGGGGATCTCCCAAGATACGCAGTATTTT.

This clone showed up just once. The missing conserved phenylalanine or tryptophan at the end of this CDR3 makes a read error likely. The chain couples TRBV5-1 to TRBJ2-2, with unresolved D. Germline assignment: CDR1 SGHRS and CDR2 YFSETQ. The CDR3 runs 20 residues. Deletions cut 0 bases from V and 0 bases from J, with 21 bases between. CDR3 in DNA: TGCGCCAGCAGCTTGGTGTCAGGATTTGGAAAACCCTCGAACACCGGGGAGCTGTTTTCT. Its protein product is CASSLVSGFGKPSNTGELFS.

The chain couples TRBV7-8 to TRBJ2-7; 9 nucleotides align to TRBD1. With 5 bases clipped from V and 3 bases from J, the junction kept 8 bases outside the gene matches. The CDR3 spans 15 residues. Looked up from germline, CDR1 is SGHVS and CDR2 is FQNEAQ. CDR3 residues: CASSLGQGIYYEQYF. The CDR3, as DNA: TGTGCCAGCAGCCTGGGACAGGGTATTTACTACGAGCAGTACTTC.